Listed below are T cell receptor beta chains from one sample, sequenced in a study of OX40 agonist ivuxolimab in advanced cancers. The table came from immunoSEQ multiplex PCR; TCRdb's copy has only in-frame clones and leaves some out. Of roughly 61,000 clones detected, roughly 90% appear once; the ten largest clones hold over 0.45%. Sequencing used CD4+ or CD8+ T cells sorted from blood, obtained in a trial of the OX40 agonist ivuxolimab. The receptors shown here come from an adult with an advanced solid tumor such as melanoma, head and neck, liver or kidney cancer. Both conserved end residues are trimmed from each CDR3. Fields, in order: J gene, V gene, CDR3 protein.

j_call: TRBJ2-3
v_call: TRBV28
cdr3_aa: AIPSGRTSGTDTQY

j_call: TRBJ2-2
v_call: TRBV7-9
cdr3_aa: ASSPRTSGGRNTGELF

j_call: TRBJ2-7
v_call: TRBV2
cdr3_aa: ASCRDRDVYEQY

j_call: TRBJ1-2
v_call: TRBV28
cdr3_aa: ASSPIKINYGYT

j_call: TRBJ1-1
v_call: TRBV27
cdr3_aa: ASHLSAGAEAF

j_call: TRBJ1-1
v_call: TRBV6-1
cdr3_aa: ASRDRAITEAF

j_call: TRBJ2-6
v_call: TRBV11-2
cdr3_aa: ASSLDGMAGANVLT

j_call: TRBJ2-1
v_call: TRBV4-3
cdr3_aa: ASSQDGLAGAEQF

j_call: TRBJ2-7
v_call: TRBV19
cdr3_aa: ASRGGYEQY

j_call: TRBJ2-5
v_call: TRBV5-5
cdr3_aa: ASSLGTAQETQY

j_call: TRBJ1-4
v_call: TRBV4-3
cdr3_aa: ASSQVKGSYEKLF

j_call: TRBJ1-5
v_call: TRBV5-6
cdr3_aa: ASSLTGNPNQPQH

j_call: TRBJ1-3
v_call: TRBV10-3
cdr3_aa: AISDSHSGNTIY

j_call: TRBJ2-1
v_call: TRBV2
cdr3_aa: ASSLQGHEQF

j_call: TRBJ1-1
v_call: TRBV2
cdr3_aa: ASRRQGNTEAF

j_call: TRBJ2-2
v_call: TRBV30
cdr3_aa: AWSRDRANTGELF

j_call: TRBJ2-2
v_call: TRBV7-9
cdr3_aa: ASSLMGDRLSGELF

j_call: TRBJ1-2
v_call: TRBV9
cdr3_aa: ASSARGRGDYGYT

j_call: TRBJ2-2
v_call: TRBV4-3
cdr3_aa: ASSRRGNTGELF

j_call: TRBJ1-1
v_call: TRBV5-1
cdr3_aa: ASRTGWVDTEAF

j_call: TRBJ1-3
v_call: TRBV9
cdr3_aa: ASSVELAGSSGNTIY

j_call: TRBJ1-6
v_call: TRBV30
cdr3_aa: AHGSSSYNSPLH